What follows are 21 T cell receptor beta chains derived from one specimen sequenced in a study of vaccination effects on CD4 cells after COVID-19 (dated by TCRdb to the early 2020s). Library preparation was by the immunoSEQ multiplex PCR assay. As stored in TCRdb, this immuneACCESS dataset retains in-frame rearrangements with V and J assigned. A fraction of the clones does not appear; measured against another copy, unresolved V genes explain less than half of the discrepancy, and the remainder lacks a known reason. The sample includes under 80,000 clones, with roughly two thirds observed a single time. The top ten clonotypes cover over 4.5% of the sample. To identify antigen-specific CD4+ T cell clonotypes by their expansion, the ViraFEST assay first stimulated PBMC with viral peptide pools and then applied TCR sequencing. After less than 13 days of culture, CD4+ T cells were isolated with the EasySep CD4+ T cell isolation kit. Convalescent patients had PCR-confirmed SARS-CoV-2 infection between March and December 2020, before Alpha, Beta and Delta variants emerged in the United States.

The antigens of these receptors remain unknown. The source was CD4+ T cells from PBMCs cultured with HIV peptides, collected before COVID-19 vaccination. This sample's cell subset or site label indicates: HIV-1 Nef peptide pool negative control/reference culture. Receptors originate from a human donor who had a prior SARS-CoV-2 infection.

This chain uses TRBV7-3 with TRBJ2-3; D might be TRBD1 or TRBD2, each matching 5 bases. The CDR3 runs 17 residues. V dropped 0 bases and J dropped 1 base, with 14 bases sitting between them. CDR1 and CDR2 (germline): SGHTA, FQGTGA. CDR3 amino acids: CASSLTVARGGTDTQYF. The CDR3 coding sequence is TGTGCCAGCAGCTTAACGGTGGCTCGGGGCGGCACAGATACGCAGTATTTT. Drawing the rest from reference TRBV7-3 and TRBJ2-3, the complete variable domain is GAGVSQTPSNKVTEKGKYVELRCDPISGHTALYWYRQSLGQGPEFLIYFQGTGAADDSGLPNDRFFAVRPEGSVSTLKIQRTERGDSAVYLCASSLTVARGGTDTQYFGPGTRLTVL.

The J gene is TRBJ1-1, the V gene TRBV6-5; no firm D call. This CDR3 has 15 residues. Germline assignment: CDR1 MNHEY and CDR2 SVGAGI. The V gene lost 5 bases and the J gene lost 0 bases, with 13 bases spanning the gap. CDR3 nucleotide sequence: TGTGCCAGCAGTCCGTTGATTTACATGAACACTGAAGCTTTCTTT. Residues: CASSPLIYMNTEAFF.

This rearrangement joins TRBV6-5 to TRBJ2-7; D possibly corresponds to TRBD1 (6 bases). Germline CDR1 and CDR2: MNHEY and SVGAGI. The CDR3 runs to 15 residues. The V gene lost 2 bases and the J gene lost 2 bases, with 13 bases spanning the gap. The CDR3: CASSYGPGVTYEQYF. CDR3 nucleotide sequence: TGTGCCAGCAGTTACGGGCCAGGGGTCACCTACGAGCAGTACTTC.

There are a few counts of this clone. The chain has TRBV6-5 and TRBJ2-2, with D perhaps matching TRBD1 (6 bases). The CDR3 extends over 16 amino acids. Trimming cost V 4 bases and J 0 bases, with 12 bases left between them. CDR1 and CDR2 from the germline V gene are MNHEY and SVGAGI. The CDR3 region has the DNA TGTGCCAGCAGTTCCCTGGGGACACCGAACACCGGGGAGCTGTTTTTT. This codes for CASSSLGTPNTGELFF.

The chain uses TRBV28 and TRBJ2-4; 11 bases align to TRBD1. Germline-derived CDR1 and CDR2 are MDHEN and SYDVKM. The CDR3 is 14 amino acids. J gave up 5 bases and V 6 bases, and 3 bases lay outside the gene matches. The CDR3 region is CASSRTGGQNIQYF. Written as DNA, the CDR3 is TGTGCCAGCAGCCGGACAGGGGGCCAAAACATTCAGTACTTC.

This clone was observed once. The V and J genes are TRBV9 and TRBJ2-1; 12 bases match TRBD2. The length of the CDR3 is 16 residues. V lost 4 bases to trimming and J lost 4 bases; unmatched junction nucleotides: 6. Germline V gene data show CDR1 as SGDLS and CDR2 as YYNGEE. The CDR3 sequence is CASSSLAGGLYNEQFF. CDR3 nucleotide sequence: TGTGCCAGCAGCTCCCTAGCGGGAGGGTTATACAATGAGCAGTTCTTC.

A few counts support this clone. The chain uses TRBV6-5 and TRBJ2-7; the D gene is possibly TRBD1 (5 bases). The CDR3 is 15 residues long. The germline V gene encodes CDR1 MNHEY and CDR2 SVGAGI. The germline V and J ends were trimmed by 11 bases and 0 bases, with 20 bases remaining between them. CDR3 region: CASSRAGPSSYEQYF. As DNA, the CDR3 is TGTGCCTCAAGTCGAGCAGGGCCAAGCTCCTACGAGCAGTACTTC.

The chain recombines TRBV12-3 or TRBV12-4 with TRBJ1-1, with 7 bases aligning to TRBD1. V gave up 6 bases and J gave up 11 bases; unmatched junction bases: 12. The CDR3 contains 13 residues. The CDR3: CASSQTGPIRAFF. The CDR3 DNA reads TGTGCCAGCAGCCAGACAGGGCCCATTAGGGCTTTCTTT.

The chain recombines TRBV12-5 with TRBJ1-3; D is unresolved. Germline assignment: CDR1 LGHNT and CDR2 FRNRAP. Trimming stripped 6 bases from V and 9 bases from J, with 15 bases between. The CDR3 length is 13 residues. CDR3 loop: CASGPGEGSTIYF. CDR3 bases: TGTGCTAGTGGGCCGGGTGAAGGGAGCACCATATATTTT.

This clone was counted only a few times. The V call is TRBV10-3, the J call TRBJ1-2; D possibly corresponds to TRBD1 (6 bases). The ends were cut back, 8 bases at V and 8 bases at J, with 18 bases in the middle. This CDR3 region has 13 residues. Germline CDR1 reads ENHRY; CDR2 reads SYGVKD. Here the CDR3 DNA reads TGTGCCATCCGGGCAGGGGTCCTCTCCGGCTACACCTTC. Translation: CAIRAGVLSGYTF.

This clone has only a few counts. This chain uses TRBV3-1 (or the pseudogene TRBV3-2) with TRBJ1-1; no firm D call. V was shortened by 7 bases and J by 1 base, with 7 bases between the two germline ends. This CDR3 has 12 residues. In germline, CDR1 is LGHDT, CDR2 YNNKEL (reference sequence). The DNA for the CDR3 is TGTGCCAGCATCGCCGAGAACACTGAAGCTTTCTTT. The encoded protein is CASIAENTEAFF.

The V gene is TRBV29-1, the J gene TRBJ2-5; the D gene could be TRBD1 or TRBD2 (5 bases each). The V and J ends lost 7 bases and 0 bases respectively, with 6 bases between them. Looked up from germline, CDR1 is SQVTM and CDR2 is ANQGSEA. The CDR3 runs 11 residues. CDR3 sequence reads: CSAGHQETQYF. CDR3 DNA: TGCAGCGCGGGACACCAAGAGACCCAGTACTTC.

The chain links TRBV5-1 to TRBJ2-6; TRBD1 might be the D (5 bases). This CDR3 comprises 15 residues. V dropped 5 bases and J dropped 4 bases, with 13 bases sitting between them. Germline values: CDR1 SGHRS, CDR2 YFSETQ. The CDR3 spells CASRDSGSGANVLTF. The CDR3 nucleotides read TGCGCCAGCAGAGATTCAGGGTCCGGGGCCAACGTCCTGACTTTC.

The CDR3 nucleotides read TGTGCCAGCAGCTTACTCGGCCGTAACACTGAAGCTTTCTTT. This encodes CASSLLGRNTEAFF. This chain links TRBV5-6 with TRBJ1-1; D is undetermined. The CDR3 contains 14 residues. V lost 2 bases, J lost 2 bases, and 10 bases lay in between. Per germline, CDR1 SGHDT and CDR2 YYEEEE.

The gene calls are TRBV6-1 and TRBJ2-5; D not resolved. Between the trimmed V and J ends, which lost 2 bases and 5 bases, there was a span of 9 bases. Germline V gives CDR1 MNHNS, CDR2 SASEGT. CDR3 length: 13 amino acids. CDR3 in amino acids: CASSEIRSETQYF. CDR3 coding DNA: TGTGCCAGCAGTGAAATTCGATCGGAGACCCAGTACTTC.

The V gene is TRBV4-1, the J gene TRBJ2-7; D may be TRBD1 or TRBD2 (5 bases each). The CDR3 contains 18 residues. Germline V lookup: CDR1 MGHRA, CDR2 YSYEKL. V shed 3 bases and J shed 3 bases, with 24 bases lying between them. The CDR3 sequence is CASSQSGATQPICYEQYF. The CDR3 DNA follows: TGCGCCAGCAGCCAGTCCGGGGCTACCCAACCTATATGCTACGAGCAGTACTTC.

The V call is TRBV25-1, the J call TRBJ1-3, with D unresolved. There are 13 residues in the CDR3. CDR1 is MGHDK, CDR2 SYGVNS, per germline. V lost 2 bases and J lost 4, with 6 bases in between. The CDR3, as DNA: TGTGCCAGCAGTGAACTTTCCGGAAACACCATATATTTT. It codes for CASSELSGNTIYF. Using reference TRBV25-1 and TRBJ1-3 for the parts outside the CDR3, the full variable domain is EADIYQTPRYLVIGTGKKITLECSQTMGHDKMYWYQQDPGMELHLIHYSYGVNSTEKGDLSSESTVSRIRTEHFPLTLESARPSHTSQYLCASSELSGNTIYFGEGSWLTVV.

A few counts support this clone. This chain joins TRBV6-5 and TRBJ1-6, with D possibly being TRBD1 (6 bases). There are 15 residues in the CDR3. V gave up 6 bases and J gave up 4 bases, with 13 bases separating them. Germline V gene data show CDR1 as MNHEY and CDR2 as SVGAGI. The chain's CDR3 is CASSRRTVYNSPLHF. The CDR3 DNA sequence: TGTGCCAGCAGCCGACGGACAGTATATAATTCACCCCTCCACTTT.

This clone was found a few times. This rearrangement joins TRBV4-2 to TRBJ1-5; possible D gene TRBD1, 5 bases. Trimming took 0 bases from V and 2 from J, leaving 14 bases between them. The CDR3 covers 17 residues. Germline-derived CDR1 and CDR2 are LGHNA and YNFKEQ. This CDR3 is CASSQDWVRAGNQPQHF. The CDR3 coding sequence is TGTGCCAGCAGCCAAGATTGGGTCAGGGCTGGCAATCAGCCCCAGCATTTT.

V is TRBV7-9 and J is TRBJ1-1, with D tentatively TRBD1 (5 bases). Germline loops: CDR1 SEHNR, CDR2 FQNEAQ (reference sequence). V lost 4 bases and J lost 1, with 7 bases in between. The CDR3 length is 13 residues. The chain's CDR3 is CASSSQGNTEAFF. CDR3 DNA: TGTGCCAGCAGCTCGCAGGGGAACACTGAAGCTTTCTTT. Using reference TRBV7-9 and TRBJ1-1 for the parts outside the CDR3, the full variable domain is DTGVSQNPRHKITKRGQNVTFRCDPISEHNRLYWYRQTLGQGPEFLTYFQNEAQLEKSRLLSDRFSAERPKGSFSTLEIQRTEQGDSAMYLCASSSQGNTEAFFGQGTRLTVV.

This rearrangement joins TRBV2 to TRBJ1-5; no firm D call. The CDR3 contains 14 residues. V shed 6 bases and J shed 4 bases, with 13 bases lying between them. Germline V gene data show CDR1 as SNHLY and CDR2 as FYNNEI. The CDR3 nucleotides read TGTGCCAGCAGGCAAACATGGGATAATCAGCCCCAGCATTTT. It yields the protein CASRQTWDNQPQHF.